This is a list of T cell receptor beta chains from one sample in a study of CD8 T cells in Susac syndrome. In TCRdb, the immunoSEQ multiplex PCR reads were re-called with MiXCR into one record per CDR3 protein. The table records approximately 130,000 distinct CDR3 sequences, around 90% of them present only once. The specimen was CD8+ T cells from PBMCs. The origin of the receptors is a human donor with multiple sclerosis. Each CDR3 is given with its conserved first and last residue. D genes are given only for firm matches. Only part of the rows carry a size: once, few, many, or a class if the clone is expanded.

J gene | clone size | V gene | D gene | CDR3 protein | CDR3 DNA
TRBJ1-5 | once | TRBV27 | - | CASSPLPGDSNQPQHF | TGTGCCAGCAGTCCTCTCCCAGGGGATAGCAATCAGCCCCAGCATTTT
TRBJ2-7 | - | TRBV27 | - | CASSWDLSRSYEQYF | TGTGCCAGCAGTTGGGACTTGAGCCGATCCTACGAGCAGTACTTC
TRBJ1-1 | - | TRBV30 | - | CAWSSGQGNTEAFF | TGTGCCTGGAGTTCGGGACAAGGGAACACTGAAGCTTTCTTT
TRBJ1-2 | - | TRBV7-9 | TRBD1 | CASSWDRHGYTF | TGTGCCAGCAGCTGGGACAGGCACGGCTACACCTTC
TRBJ2-3 | - | TRBV3-1 | TRBD2 | CASSWGLAGVDTQYF | TGTGCCAGCAGTTGGGGACTAGCGGGAGTTGATACGCAGTATTTT
TRBJ2-3 | - | TRBV5-4 | TRBD2 | CASSLGGAGSTDTQYF | TGTGCCAGCAGCTTGGGGGGAGCGGGAAGCACAGATACGCAGTATTTT
TRBJ1-5 | - | TRBV3-1 | TRBD1 | CASSPTGGPYQPQHF | TGTGCCAGCAGCCCGACAGGGGGTCCATATCAGCCCCAGCATTTT
TRBJ2-7 | - | TRBV2 | - | CASSEVEQYF | TGTGCCAGCAGTGAAGTTGAGCAGTACTTC
TRBJ2-1 | - | TRBV19 | TRBD2 | CASSWTSGSASYNEQFF | TGTGCCAGTAGTTGGACTAGCGGGAGCGCCTCTTACAATGAGCAGTTCTTC
TRBJ1-2 | - | TRBV28 | - | CASSLGPGPGYTF | TGTGCCAGCAGTTTAGGCCCAGGGCCTGGCTACACCTTC
TRBJ2-1 | once | TRBV6-2/TRBV6-3 | TRBD2 | CASSYSVQREYNEQFF | TGTGCCAGCAGTTACTCAGTCCAGCGGGAGTACAATGAGCAGTTCTTC
TRBJ2-1 | - | TRBV28 | - | CASSPRPGLKGYNEQFF | TGTGCCAGCAGTCCCCGGCCGGGATTGAAGGGATACAATGAGCAGTTCTTC
TRBJ2-7 | - | TRBV27 | - | CASSFGTHYEQYF | TGTGCCAGCAGTTTCGGGACTCACTACGAGCAGTACTTC
TRBJ2-7 | - | TRBV20-1 | - | CSASGPSGYEQYF | TGCAGTGCCAGCGGTCCTTCGGGTTACGAGCAGTACTTC